What follows is one T cell receptor (beta chain) and its context. Using immunoSEQ multiplex PCR, the repertoire was profiled, and TCRdb retains in-frame clones only, with some absent. Of some 52,000 clones in the sample, 80% to 90% are singletons; the top ten hold 14%. Germline CDR1 and CDR2: SGHDN and FVKESK. Trimming removed 4 bases at V and 8 bases at J, with 11 bases between. The CDR3 consists of 12 residues. The sample belongs to a study of blood T cell repertoires in COVID-19. The sequence came from a man aged 65 to 79 with acute or convalescent COVID-19. The chain carries TRBV14 and TRBJ1-2, with D possibly being TRBD1 (6 bases). The material sequenced was peripheral blood. For the CDR3, the DNA is TGTGCCAGCAGCCCGAACAGGGCCGGCTACACCTTC. It codes for CASSPNRAGYTF.